The present entry profiles one T cell receptor (beta chain) with its context. The data were taken from a study of T cell responses to AZD1222 COVID-19 vaccine. Clones were read by immunoSEQ multiplex PCR, and TCRdb kept only the in-frame ones, dropping some. The sample consists of some 190,000 clones, 85% to 95% of them appearing once. The sample consisted of peripheral blood, taken 28 days after the second AZD1222 dose. This TCR derives from an adult who received the AZD1222 COVID-19 vaccine.

The CDR3 reads CASSLGLAGASEQYF. The CDR3, as DNA: TGTGCCAGCAGCTTGGGTCTAGCGGGAGCCTCCGAGCAGTACTTC. The chain uses TRBV5-6 and TRBJ2-7; 10 nucleotides agree with TRBD2. V was clipped by 0 bases and J by 6 bases; unmatched bases: 6. The CDR3 extends over 15 amino acids. Germline CDR1 and CDR2: SGHDT and YYEEEE.